This is a list of T cell receptor beta chains from one sample in a study of T cell responses to AZD1222 COVID-19 vaccine. The repertoire was sequenced with immunoSEQ multiplex PCR; TCRdb's copy has only in-frame clones and lacks some. The table shows about 110,000 clones, with about four fifths occurring only once. Sequenced here: peripheral blood, sampled on day 0 of AZD1222 vaccination. Receptors originate from an adult in good health. Each CDR3 is given with its conserved first and last residue. Fields, in order: D gene, V gene, clone size, J gene, CDR3 length, CDR3 protein, CDR3 DNA. D genes are given only for firm matches. Clone size is stated in some rows and not others, as once, few, many or a class when expanded.

d_gene: .
v_gene: TRBV15
abundance: .
j_gene: TRBJ2-1
len: 13
CDR3aa: CATSSSRYNEQFF
CDR3nt: TGTGCCACCAGTTCCAGTCGGTACAATGAGCAGTTCTTC

d_gene: .
v_gene: TRBV6-6
abundance: .
j_gene: TRBJ1-1
len: 14
CDR3aa: CASSYGRENTEAFF
CDR3nt: TGTGCCAGCAGTTATGGCAGGGAGAACACTGAAGCTTTCTTT

d_gene: TRBD1
v_gene: TRBV7-2
abundance: .
j_gene: TRBJ1-1
len: 15
CDR3aa: CASSPRTGENTEAFF
CDR3nt: TGTGCCAGCAGCCCTAGGACAGGGGAGAACACTGAAGCTTTCTTT

d_gene: TRBD1
v_gene: TRBV27
abundance: .
j_gene: TRBJ1-5
len: 16
CDR3aa: CASSFSTGQGNQPQHF
CDR3nt: TGTGCCAGCAGTTTCAGTACGGGACAGGGAAATCAGCCCCAGCATTTT

d_gene: .
v_gene: TRBV5-4
abundance: .
j_gene: TRBJ1-5
len: 13
CDR3aa: CASSLDFNQPQHF
CDR3nt: TGTGCCAGCAGCTTGGACTTCAATCAGCCCCAGCATTTT

d_gene: .
v_gene: TRBV19
abundance: .
j_gene: TRBJ1-5
len: 12
CDR3aa: CASSTRNQPQHF
CDR3nt: TGTGCCAGTAGTACCCGAAATCAGCCCCAGCATTTT

d_gene: TRBD1
v_gene: TRBV29-1
abundance: .
j_gene: TRBJ1-1
len: 14
CDR3aa: CSVGQAHKNTEAFF
CDR3nt: TGCAGCGTAGGACAGGCCCACAAGAACACTGAAGCTTTCTTT

d_gene: .
v_gene: TRBV28
abundance: .
j_gene: TRBJ1-1
len: 14
CDR3aa: CASSFHNMNTEAFF
CDR3nt: TGTGCCAGCAGTTTTCATAACATGAACACTGAAGCTTTCTTT

d_gene: .
v_gene: TRBV6-5
abundance: once
j_gene: TRBJ1-1
len: 14
CDR3aa: CASRDSGLGGEAFF
CDR3nt: TGTGCCAGCAGAGACTCCGGGCTGGGGGGGGAAGCTTTCTTT

d_gene: TRBD1
v_gene: TRBV6-5
abundance: .
j_gene: TRBJ1-6
len: 13
CDR3aa: CASSSDRGSPLHF
CDR3nt: TGTGCCAGCAGTTCTGACAGGGGATCACCCCTCCACTTT

d_gene: .
v_gene: TRBV5-4
abundance: .
j_gene: TRBJ1-1
len: 15
CDR3aa: CASSLAGGSNTEAFF
CDR3nt: TGTGCCAGCAGCTTGGCCGGAGGGTCAAACACTGAAGCTTTCTTT

d_gene: .
v_gene: TRBV15
abundance: .
j_gene: TRBJ1-1
len: 15
CDR3aa: CATSRDIGPYTEAFF
CDR3nt: TGTGCCACCAGCAGAGATATCGGGCCCTACACTGAAGCTTTCTTT

d_gene: .
v_gene: TRBV3-1/TRBV3-2
abundance: .
j_gene: TRBJ1-4
len: 14
CDR3aa: CASSETATNEKLFF
CDR3nt: TGTGCCAGCAGCGAAACAGCAACTAATGAAAAACTGTTTTTT

d_gene: TRBD1
v_gene: TRBV27
abundance: .
j_gene: TRBJ1-1
len: 16
CDR3aa: CASSYLRGDSRTEAFF
CDR3nt: TGTGCCAGCAGTTATTTGAGAGGGGACAGTCGCACTGAAGCTTTCTTT

d_gene: TRBD1
v_gene: TRBV18
abundance: .
j_gene: TRBJ2-5
len: 13
CDR3aa: CASSPGQGETQYF
CDR3nt: TGTGCCAGCTCACCCGGACAGGGCGAGACCCAGTACTTC

d_gene: TRBD1
v_gene: TRBV19
abundance: .
j_gene: TRBJ1-5
len: 15
CDR3aa: CASSKDRNLNQPQHF
CDR3nt: TGTGCCAGTAGTAAGGACAGGAACCTCAATCAGCCCCAGCATTTT

d_gene: TRBD2
v_gene: TRBV30
abundance: .
j_gene: TRBJ2-5
len: 15
CDR3aa: CAWSVSSGGTKTQYF
CDR3nt: TGTGCCTGGAGTGTATCCAGCGGGGGGACCAAGACCCAGTACTTC

d_gene: .
v_gene: TRBV4-1
abundance: .
j_gene: TRBJ1-1
len: 16
CDR3aa: CASSLPRSTGNTEAFF
CDR3nt: TGCGCCAGCAGCCTCCCAAGATCGACAGGGAACACTGAAGCTTTCTTT

d_gene: .
v_gene: TRBV5-4
abundance: once
j_gene: TRBJ1-1
len: 15
CDR3aa: CASSPPGGGNTEAFF
CDR3nt: TGTGCCAGCAGCCCCCCCGGTGGAGGGAACACTGAAGCTTTCTTT

d_gene: .
v_gene: TRBV4-3
abundance: .
j_gene: TRBJ2-3
len: 15
CDR3aa: CASSQDSTAGDTQYF
CDR3nt: TGCGCCAGCAGCCAAGATAGTACAGCCGGGGATACGCAGTATTTT

d_gene: .
v_gene: TRBV28
abundance: .
j_gene: TRBJ1-2
len: 15
CDR3aa: CASSLWRGPSYGYTF
CDR3nt: TGTGCCAGCAGTTTATGGAGGGGCCCCTCCTATGGCTACACCTTC

d_gene: .
v_gene: TRBV7-9
abundance: few
j_gene: TRBJ1-1
len: 14
CDR3aa: CASSPENLNTEAFF
CDR3nt: TGTGCCAGCAGCCCGGAAAATTTGAACACTGAAGCTTTCTTT

d_gene: .
v_gene: TRBV5-6
abundance: few
j_gene: TRBJ1-2
len: 16
CDR3aa: CASSFFGAGFNYGYTF
CDR3nt: TGTGCCAGCAGCTTCTTTGGTGCCGGTTTCAACTATGGCTACACCTTC

d_gene: TRBD2
v_gene: TRBV29-1
abundance: .
j_gene: TRBJ2-5
len: 13
CDR3aa: CSVMRGGQETQYF
CDR3nt: TGCAGCGTTATGCGGGGGGGACAAGAGACCCAGTACTTC

d_gene: .
v_gene: TRBV12-3/TRBV12-4
abundance: .
j_gene: TRBJ1-1
len: 13
CDR3aa: CASSSQVPAEAFF
CDR3nt: TGTGCCAGCAGTTCTCAAGTCCCTGCTGAAGCTTTCTTT

d_gene: .
v_gene: TRBV4-3
abundance: .
j_gene: TRBJ1-2
len: 15
CDR3aa: CASSQDFTEVYGYTF
CDR3nt: TGCGCCAGCAGCCAAGATTTTACGGAGGTCTATGGCTACACCTTC

d_gene: .
v_gene: TRBV19
abundance: .
j_gene: TRBJ1-5
len: 18
CDR3aa: CASSMSAGEKTGNQPQHF
CDR3nt: TGTGCCAGTAGTATGTCGGCAGGGGAAAAGACTGGCAATCAGCCCCAGCATTTT

d_gene: .
v_gene: TRBV19
abundance: .
j_gene: TRBJ2-3
len: 13
CDR3aa: CASSGHLQDTQYF
CDR3nt: TGTGCCAGTAGTGGACACTTACAAGATACGCAGTATTTT

d_gene: .
v_gene: TRBV6-5
abundance: few
j_gene: TRBJ1-6
len: 12
CDR3aa: CASSLPGSPLHF
CDR3nt: TGTGCCAGCAGTTTACCCGGTTCACCCCTCCACTTT

d_gene: .
v_gene: TRBV6-1
abundance: .
j_gene: TRBJ1-2
len: 15
CDR3aa: CASSEAYGSNYGYTF
CDR3nt: TGTGCCAGCAGTGAAGCATACGGGAGTAACTATGGCTACACCTTC

d_gene: .
v_gene: TRBV25-1
abundance: once
j_gene: TRBJ1-3
len: 14
CDR3aa: CASGPTGSGNTIYF
CDR3nt: TGTGCCAGCGGTCCGACAGGTTCTGGAAACACCATATATTTT

d_gene: .
v_gene: TRBV28
abundance: .
j_gene: TRBJ2-5
len: 13
CDR3aa: CASQGQNKETQYF
CDR3nt: TGTGCCAGCCAGGGACAAAACAAGGAGACCCAGTACTTC

d_gene: TRBD1
v_gene: TRBV30
abundance: .
j_gene: TRBJ1-5
len: 15
CDR3aa: CAWNRPDRPNQPQHF
CDR3nt: TGTGCCTGGAATCGGCCGGACAGGCCTAATCAGCCCCAGCATTTT

d_gene: TRBD1
v_gene: TRBV18
abundance: .
j_gene: TRBJ1-6
len: 16
CDR3aa: CASSPYDRVLYSPLHF
CDR3nt: TGTGCCAGCTCACCCTATGACAGGGTGCTTTATTCACCCCTCCACTTT

d_gene: TRBD1
v_gene: TRBV6-2/TRBV6-3
abundance: few
j_gene: TRBJ2-7
len: 17
CDR3aa: CASSDPYGQGRPYEQYF
CDR3nt: TGTGCCAGCAGTGACCCCTATGGACAGGGAAGGCCCTACGAGCAGTACTTC

d_gene: .
v_gene: TRBV6-2/TRBV6-3
abundance: .
j_gene: TRBJ1-5
len: 12
CDR3aa: CASSYVGQPQHF
CDR3nt: TGTGCCAGCAGTTACGTGGGACAGCCCCAGCATTTT

d_gene: .
v_gene: TRBV7-2
abundance: .
j_gene: TRBJ2-1
len: 13
CDR3aa: CASSLAPLSAQFF
CDR3nt: TGTGCCAGCAGCTTAGCACCCTTGTCGGCGCAGTTCTTC

d_gene: .
v_gene: TRBV7-9
abundance: .
j_gene: TRBJ2-2
len: 14
CDR3aa: CASSLSQNTGELFF
CDR3nt: TGTGCCAGCAGCTTAAGCCAGAACACCGGGGAGCTGTTTTTT

d_gene: .
v_gene: TRBV5-1
abundance: .
j_gene: TRBJ2-3
len: 16
CDR3aa: CASSFSGTLSTDTQYF
CDR3nt: TGCGCCAGCAGCTTCTCCGGGACACTTAGCACAGATACGCAGTATTTT

d_gene: .
v_gene: TRBV2
abundance: .
j_gene: TRBJ1-1
len: 12
CDR3aa: CASSETRKKAFF
CDR3nt: TGTGCCAGCAGTGAAACGCGGAAGAAAGCTTTCTTT

d_gene: TRBD2
v_gene: TRBV19
abundance: .
j_gene: TRBJ2-3
len: 16
CDR3aa: CASSIGRGGGGDTQYF
CDR3nt: TGTGCCAGTAGTATTGGGAGGGGCGGTGGAGGAGATACGCAGTATTTT

d_gene: TRBD1
v_gene: TRBV28
abundance: once
j_gene: TRBJ2-2
len: 15
CDR3aa: CASSEFGTVTGELFF
CDR3nt: TGTGCCAGCAGTGAGTTCGGGACAGTCACCGGGGAGCTGTTTTTT

d_gene: .
v_gene: TRBV28
abundance: .
j_gene: TRBJ2-4
len: 15
CDR3aa: CASSLGGSAKNIQYF
CDR3nt: TGTGCCAGCAGTTTAGGGGGTTCAGCCAAAAACATTCAGTACTTC

d_gene: TRBD1
v_gene: TRBV7-9
abundance: .
j_gene: TRBJ1-5
len: 16
CDR3aa: CASSPGQGYSNQPQHF
CDR3nt: TGTGCCAGCAGTCCCGGACAGGGTTATAGCAATCAGCCCCAGCATTTT

d_gene: .
v_gene: TRBV25-1
abundance: medium-sized
j_gene: TRBJ2-7
len: 14
CDR3aa: CASSDRGHSYEQYF
CDR3nt: TGTGCCAGCAGTGATAGGGGCCATTCCTACGAGCAGTACTTC

d_gene: .
v_gene: TRBV10-3
abundance: .
j_gene: TRBJ2-1
len: 16
CDR3aa: CAISPSQGRSYNEQFF
CDR3nt: TGTGCCATCAGTCCTAGCCAGGGGAGATCCTACAATGAGCAGTTCTTC

d_gene: .
v_gene: TRBV11-3
abundance: .
j_gene: TRBJ2-7
len: 13
CDR3aa: CASSPRGSYEQYF
CDR3nt: TGTGCCAGCAGCCCCAGGGGCTCCTACGAGCAGTACTTC

d_gene: TRBD1
v_gene: TRBV9
abundance: .
j_gene: TRBJ1-2
len: 15
CDR3aa: CASSGTGGVNYGYTF
CDR3nt: TGTGCCAGCAGCGGTACAGGGGGGGTTAACTATGGCTACACCTTC

d_gene: .
v_gene: TRBV7-2
abundance: few
j_gene: TRBJ1-1
len: 16
CDR3aa: CASSRLGDLQNTEAFF
CDR3nt: TGTGCCAGCAGCCGGTTAGGGGACCTTCAAAACACTGAAGCTTTCTTT

d_gene: TRBD1
v_gene: TRBV30
abundance: .
j_gene: TRBJ1-2
len: 13
CDR3aa: CACERTGPYGYTF
CDR3nt: TGTGCCTGCGAGAGGACAGGGCCCTATGGCTACACCTTC

d_gene: .
v_gene: TRBV4-3
abundance: few
j_gene: TRBJ1-4
len: 19
CDR3aa: CASSQDRARGFGTNEKLFF
CDR3nt: TGCGCCAGCAGCCAAGATAGGGCCAGGGGTTTTGGGACTAATGAAAAACTGTTTTTT

d_gene: .
v_gene: TRBV5-1
abundance: .
j_gene: TRBJ1-2
len: 15
CDR3aa: CASSWVGQPNYGYTF
CDR3nt: TGCGCCAGCAGCTGGGTGGGACAACCTAACTATGGCTACACCTTC

d_gene: TRBD1
v_gene: TRBV24-1
abundance: .
j_gene: TRBJ1-5
len: 14
CDR3aa: CATGNDRGNQPQHF
CDR3nt: TGTGCCACTGGGAATGACAGGGGCAATCAGCCCCAGCATTTT

d_gene: TRBD2
v_gene: TRBV7-2
abundance: .
j_gene: TRBJ2-2
len: 16
CDR3aa: CASSLVLAGNTGELFF
CDR3nt: TGTGCCAGCAGCTTAGTCCTAGCGGGGAACACCGGGGAGCTGTTTTTT

d_gene: .
v_gene: TRBV3-1/TRBV3-2
abundance: few
j_gene: TRBJ1-4
len: 15
CDR3aa: CATRTASSNNEKLFF
CDR3nt: TGTGCCACCCGGACAGCAAGTAGTAATAATGAAAAACTGTTTTTT